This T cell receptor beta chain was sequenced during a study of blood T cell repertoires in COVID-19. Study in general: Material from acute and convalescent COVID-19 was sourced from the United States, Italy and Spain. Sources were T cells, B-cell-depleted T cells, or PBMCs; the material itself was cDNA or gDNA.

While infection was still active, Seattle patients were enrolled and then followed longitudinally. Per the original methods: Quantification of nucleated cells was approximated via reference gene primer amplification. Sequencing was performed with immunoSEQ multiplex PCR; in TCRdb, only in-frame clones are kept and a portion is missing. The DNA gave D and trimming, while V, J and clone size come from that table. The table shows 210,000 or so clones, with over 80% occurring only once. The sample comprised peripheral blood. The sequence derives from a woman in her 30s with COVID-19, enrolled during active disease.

The CDR3 nucleotides read TGTGCCAGCAGCTCCGCCCCGGGACTAGCGGACGGCGGGGAGCTGTTTTTT. This sequence encodes CASSSAPGLADGGELFF. The chain joins TRBV7-6 to TRBJ2-2; 11 positions match TRBD2. The CDR3 is 17 residues long. CDR1 SGHVS and CDR2 FNYEAQ come from the germline V gene. V lost 4 bases, J lost 7 bases, and 11 bases stayed unmatched.